Each of the 20 T cell receptor beta chains below was sequenced from the same sample in a study of identical twins. TCRdb independently ran MiXCR on the 5' RACE reads; one entry per CDR3 protein. Among around 500,000 distinct CDR3 sequences listed, 14% were seen once. This same sample was also taken into another study, of yellow fever vaccine responses in identical twins.

Input material: CD4+ T cells sorted from blood. These receptors were taken from a woman in her late teens or twenties in good health.

In this sample, this clonotype turned up a few times. This chain connects TRBV10-3 to TRBJ2-5, with D possibly TRBD1 on 6 matching bases. This CDR3 region has 13 residues. From germline, CDR1 is ENHRY and CDR2 SYGVKD. The ends were cut back, 10 bases at V and 2 bases at J, with 14 bases in the middle. CDR3 amino acids: CATVDRAQETQYF. CDR3 bases: TGTGCCACGGTGGACAGAGCTCAAGAGACCCAGTACTTC.

This clonotype was counted only a few times. The chain combines TRBV6-5 with TRBJ1-6; D is unclear. This CDR3 is 16 amino acids long. CDR1 MNHEY and CDR2 SVGAGI come from the germline V gene. V shed 4 bases and J shed 5 bases, with 15 bases lying between them. CDR3 in amino acids: CASSSNSNADNSPLHF. DNA for the CDR3: TGTGCCAGCAGTTCCAACAGCAATGCGGATAATTCACCCCTCCACTTT.

This clonotype occurred a few times. The chain combines TRBV20-1 with TRBJ2-5; TRBD2 matches at 11 bases. The CDR3 covers 14 residues. Germline assignment: CDR1 DFQATT and CDR2 SNEGSKA (reference sequence). The CDR3 loop is CRPSSGGSQETQYF. For the CDR3, the DNA is TGCAGACCATCTAGCGGGGGGAGCCAAGAGACCCAGTACTTC.

This clonotype was counted between two and nine times. The chain combines TRBV20-1 with TRBJ2-1; 8 bases are a match to TRBD1. The germline V gene encodes CDR1 DFQATT and CDR2 SNEGSKA (reference sequence). The trim removed 6 bases at V and 4 bases at J, leaving 2 bases unmatched. This CDR3 has 12 residues. Written as DNA, the CDR3 is TGCAGTGCCAGGGGGCATTACAATGAGCAGTTCTTC. Its protein product is CSARGHYNEQFF.

In its sample, this clonotype was seen a few times. The J gene is TRBJ2-7, the V gene TRBV5-6, with TRBD2 as a possible D gene (5 bases). Germline V gene lookup returns CDR1 SGHDT and CDR2 YYEEEE. CDR3 length: 20 amino acids. Trimming took off 1 base at V and 0 bases at J, with 26 bases between the two ends. CDR3 protein: CASSLLATGKRKPNSYEQYF. In DNA form, the CDR3 reads TGTGCCAGCAGCTTGCTGGCGACGGGAAAAAGGAAGCCCAACTCCTACGAGCAGTACTTC.

This sequence joins TRBV7-9 and TRBJ2-6; D is ambiguous. The germline V gene encodes CDR1 SEHNR and CDR2 FQNEAQ (reference sequence). Deletions cut 6 bases from V and 0 bases from J, with 12 bases between. The CDR3 is made up of 16 amino acids. The CDR3 nucleotides are TGTGCCAGCAGTCGATTGGACGACTCTGGGGCCAACGTCCTGACTTTC. Residues: CASSRLDDSGANVLTF.

The chain has TRBV5-1 and TRBJ2-2, with D unclear. CDR3 length equals 14 residues. The germline V gene encodes CDR1 SGHRS and CDR2 YFSETQ. V was cut by 5 bases and J by 4 bases, with 12 bases left in between. The CDR3 protein is CASSSGLGTGELFF. In DNA, the CDR3 is TGCGCCAGCAGTTCCGGCCTGGGCACCGGGGAGCTGTTTTTT.

In its sample, this clonotype was seen many times. The rearrangement links TRBV29-1 to TRBJ2-7; 7 bases are a match to TRBD1. The CDR3 loop spans 13 amino acids. V lost 7 bases to trimming and J lost 4 bases; unmatched junction nucleotides: 10. CDR1 and CDR2 from the germline V gene are SQVTM and ANQGSEA. In DNA, the CDR3 is TGCAGCGCACAGGGGAGTGAGCGATACGAGCAGTACTTC. This codes for CSAQGSERYEQYF.

The chain combines TRBV2 with TRBJ2-3, with 7 bases matching TRBD2. CDR3 length: 15 residues. The V segment lost 4 bases and the J segment 0 bases; nucleotides outside the gene matches: 4. Germline CDR1 reads SNHLY; CDR2 reads FYNNEI. CDR3 residues: CASSGAGISTDTQYF. In DNA, the CDR3 is TGTGCCAGCAGTGGAGCGGGGATAAGCACAGATACGCAGTATTTT.

The chain has TRBV5-1 and TRBJ2-7, with TRBD1 matching 8 bases. Trimming removed 4 bases from V and 5 bases from J; junction bases left unmatched: 8. The V gene's germline CDR1 is SGHRS and CDR2 YFSETQ. CDR3 length equals 14 residues. Here the CDR3 reads CASSQNRGVDEQYF. CDR3 in DNA: TGCGCCAGCAGCCAGAACAGGGGGGTCGACGAGCAGTACTTC.

DNA for the CDR3: TGCAGCGTTGAAGTCGTCCCCGCCAGGATGGGCTACACCTTC. It codes for CSVEVVPARMGYTF. The V gene is TRBV29-1, the J gene TRBJ1-2; D gene unclear. Deletions cut 1 base from V and 8 bases from J, with 17 bases between. The CDR3 is made up of 14 amino acids. Germline V gene sequence: CDR1 SQVTM, CDR2 ANQGSEA.

This clonotype occurred a few times. The chain uses TRBV11-2 and TRBJ2-5; TRBD2 agrees at 12 bases. The CDR3 covers 17 residues. The J segment lost 4 bases and the V segment lost 2 bases, leaving 8 bases of the junction unmatched. Germline V gene lookup returns CDR1 SGHAT and CDR2 FQNNGV. The CDR3 DNA reads TGTGCCAGCAGCTTATCTAGCGGGAGGGCCTTAGGAGAGACCCAGTACTTC. It codes for CASSLSSGRALGETQYF.

This clonotype occurred a few times. The chain combines TRBV27 with TRBJ2-2; D is perhaps TRBD1 (5 bases). V lost 5 bases to trimming and J lost 6 bases, with 16 bases between them. Germline V lookup: CDR1 MNHEY, CDR2 SMNVEV (reference sequence). This CDR3 is 15 amino acids long. The CDR3 here is CASSQGRAPAGELFF. CDR3 DNA: TGTGCCAGCAGTCAGGGCAGGGCCCCCGCCGGGGAGCTGTTTTTT.

The chain has TRBV29-1 and TRBJ2-3, with 12 bases identical to TRBD1. J was trimmed by 4 bases and V by 6 bases; bases with no gene match: 5. Germline V gene lookup returns CDR1 SQVTM and CDR2 ANQGSEA. This CDR3 is built from 14 residues. The CDR3 DNA is TGCAGCGTGCGGGACAGGGGGCCGGCAGATACGCAGTATTTT. Protein product: CSVRDRGPADTQYF.

This clonotype turned up a few times. The chain combines TRBV28 with TRBJ2-7, with 12 bases fitting TRBD2. This CDR3 region has 14 residues. The trim removed 7 bases at V and 4 bases at J, leaving 5 bases unmatched. Germline V CDR1 and CDR2: MDHEN, SYDVKM. The CDR3 loop is CASTVGLAGYEQYF. The CDR3 nucleotides read TGTGCCAGCACCGTGGGACTAGCGGGTTACGAGCAGTACTTC.

This clonotype was counted a few times. This chain connects TRBV7-2 to TRBJ1-6; D is unresolved. CDR1 is SGHTA and CDR2 is FQGNSA in the germline V gene. The V and J ends lost 2 bases and 7 bases respectively, with 9 bases between them. This CDR3 is 14 amino acids long. The CDR3 DNA follows: TGTGCCAGCAGCTTATTGGGCAGAAATTCACCCCTCCACTTT. Its protein is CASSLLGRNSPLHF.

In its sample, this clonotype was seen a few times. V is TRBV9 and J is TRBJ2-5; D tentatively fits TRBD1 or TRBD2 (5 bases each). Trimming removed 3 bases from V and 1 base from J, with 13 bases in between. Per germline, CDR1 SGDLS and CDR2 YYNGEE. CDR3 size: 15 residues. CDR3 sequence: CASSATGASQETQYF. The DNA for the CDR3 is TGTGCCAGCAGCGCCACCGGGGCTAGCCAAGAGACCCAGTACTTC.

This clonotype was detected many times. The V and J genes are TRBV12-3 or TRBV12-4 and TRBJ2-1; 8 bases align to TRBD1. The V segment lost 6 bases and the J segment 0 bases; nucleotides outside the gene matches: 4. CDR3 length equals 15 residues. CDR3 bases: TGTGCCAGCAGCAGAACAGGGGGCTCCTACAATGAGCAGTTCTTC. Amino acid sequence: CASSRTGGSYNEQFF.

This clonotype was counted a single time. The CDR3: CASSLGWTGTGELFF. The CDR3 DNA reads TGTGCCAGCAGCTTAGGATGGACGGGCACCGGGGAGCTGTTTTTT. The rearrangement links TRBV11-2 to TRBJ2-2; unclear D gene. Germline loops: CDR1 SGHAT, CDR2 FQNNGV. This CDR3 is 15 amino acids long. With 1 base removed from V and 4 bases from J, the gap between germline ends came to 10 bases.

This clonotype was observed many times. The rearrangement joins TRBV12-3 or TRBV12-4 to TRBJ1-1; unclear D gene. This CDR3 has 16 amino acids. V was cut by 6 bases and J by 7 bases, with 24 bases left in between. The CDR3 DNA sequence: TGTGCCAGCAGGCAAGACGGATTAACTAGGGTTGTTGAAGCTTTCTTT. Its protein is CASRQDGLTRVVEAFF.